This T cell receptor (beta chain) was observed in a study of blood T cell repertoires in COVID-19. Study information: Samples representing acute and convalescent COVID-19 were sourced from the United States, Italy and Spain. T cells, B-cell-depleted T cells, or PBMCs provided the cDNA or gDNA that served as material.

Original methodology: Amplification from reference gene primers served as the basis for estimated nucleated cell counts. Only in-frame clones appear in the TCRdb table, and some are missing; sequencing was by immunoSEQ multiplex PCR. V, J and clone size are taken as reported in that table, and D and trimming were inferred from the DNA itself. The sample holds roughly 73,000 clones; 85% to 90% are singletons and the top ten take about 1.3%. Material: peripheral blood. This sequence originates from a human donor in a cohort sampled during active COVID-19.

The CDR3 coding sequence is TGCGCCAGCAGCCCTGGTGAGTTCGACAATCAGCCCCAGCATTTT. As protein: CASSPGEFDNQPQHF. The chain is built from TRBV5-1 and TRBJ1-5, with D unresolved. V was cut by 4 bases and J by 3 bases, with 14 bases left in between. This CDR3 is 15 amino acids long. Per germline, CDR1 SGHRS and CDR2 YFSETQ.